Each of the 22 T cell receptor beta chains below was sequenced from the same sample in a study of cytomegalovirus exposure and HLA in healthy donors. This PCR relied on a set of 60 Vbeta primers and 13 Jbeta primers. The repertoire was sequenced with immunoSEQ multiplex PCR; TCRdb's copy has only in-frame clones and lacks some. The sample records some 130,000 clones, approximately 61% being singletons. Sequencing input: PBMCs. The receptors originated from a human donor in good health.

The chain is built from TRBV11-3 and TRBJ2-3; TRBD2 agrees at 7 bases. Per the germline V gene, CDR1 is SGHNT and CDR2 is YENEEA. The CDR3 runs to 15 residues. The ends lost 8 bases at V and 1 base at J; junction bases unmatched: 9. Written as DNA, the CDR3 is TGTGCCAGCGGCCTCTGGGGGGGTGGCACAGATACGCAGTATTTT. As protein: CASGLWGGGTDTQYF.

The rearrangement uses TRBV28 and TRBJ2-3, with 10 bases aligning to TRBD1. The CDR3 contains 14 residues. Germline lookup yields CDR1 MDHEN and CDR2 SYDVKM. Losses at the gene ends were 6 bases for V and 3 bases for J; bases not matched to a gene: 3. The CDR3 sequence: CASSQGQGTDTQYF. The CDR3 bases are TGTGCCAGCAGCCAGGGACAGGGGACAGATACGCAGTATTTT.

V gene TRBV6-1 combines with J gene TRBJ1-2; possible D gene TRBD1, 5 bases. CDR3 size: 14 residues. CDR1 MNHNS and CDR2 SASEGT come from the germline V gene. The V and J ends lost 6 bases and 3 bases respectively, with 14 bases between them. The CDR3 spells CASSRAGPDYGYTF. As DNA, the CDR3 is TGTGCCAGCAGCAGGGCAGGGCCCGACTATGGCTACACCTTC.

This clone has a single count. The rearrangement links TRBV7-6 to TRBJ2-7, with a weak D call TRBD1 (6 bases). CDR3 length: 15 residues. Trimming shortened V by 1 base and J by 0 bases, and 10 bases separated the two germline ends. CDR1 and CDR2 (germline): SGHVS, FNYEAQ. CDR3 coding DNA: TGTGCCAGCAGCTTAGGAGGGACACTCTCCTACGAGCAGTACTTC. This translates into CASSLGGTLSYEQYF.

The rearrangement links TRBV15 to TRBJ2-1; TRBD2 matches at 9 bases. Germline CDR1 is LNHNV and CDR2 is YYDKDF (reference sequence). The CDR3 sequence is 16 residues long. V trimming: 0 bases; J trimming: 3 bases; junction bases outside the gene matches: 3. For the CDR3, the DNA is TGTGCCACCAGCAGAGATCCAGCGGGAGGCTACAATGAGCAGTTCTTC. Translation gives CATSRDPAGGYNEQFF.

The chain couples TRBV19 to TRBJ1-3; TRBD1 might be the D (6 bases). V was trimmed by 4 bases and J by 0 bases, leaving 13 bases between them. This CDR3 contains 16 residues. Per the germline V gene, CDR1 is LNHDA and CDR2 is SQIVND (reference sequence). The CDR3 nucleotides are TGTGCCAGTAGTAGGAAGACAGGTCTCTCTGGAAACACCATATATTTT. Residues: CASSRKTGLSGNTIYF.

V and J are TRBV27 and TRBJ1-5, with 9 bases fitting TRBD1. V lost 6 bases, J lost 6 bases, and 12 bases stayed unmatched. Germline V gene lookup returns CDR1 MNHEY and CDR2 SMNVEV (reference sequence). The length of the CDR3 is 16 residues. Written as DNA, the CDR3 is TGTGCCAGCAGGTTACAGGGGGCCCTTGTCAGTCAGCCCCAGCATTTT. Its translation: CASRLQGALVSQPQHF.

This clone showed up just a few times. This chain joins TRBV18 and TRBJ1-2; D may be TRBD1 (5 bases). Germline lookup yields CDR1 KGHSH and CDR2 LQKENI. The CDR3 runs 14 residues. Trimming cost V 2 bases and J 4 bases, with 11 bases left between them. The CDR3 loop reads CASSPGRGVYGYTF. For the CDR3, the DNA is TGTGCCAGCTCACCAGGGAGGGGCGTCTATGGCTACACCTTC.

The table lists this clone with a few counts. CDR3 sequence: CASSPSIGSYEQYF. In nucleotides, the CDR3 is TGTGCCAGCAGTCCAAGCATCGGCTCCTACGAGCAGTACTTC. The gene calls are TRBV7-6 and TRBJ2-7; D is uncertain. Between the trimmed V and J ends, which lost 6 bases and 0 bases, there was a span of 12 bases. CDR1 is SGHVS and CDR2 is FNYEAQ in the germline V gene. The CDR3 spans 14 residues.

J is TRBJ1-5 and V is TRBV5-1; D remains ambiguous. The CDR3 sequence is 14 residues long. Germline V CDR1 and CDR2: SGHRS, YFSETQ. V lost 4 bases to trimming and J lost 6 bases, with 14 bases between them. This CDR3 is CASSPGLAGQPQHF. In DNA form, the CDR3 reads TGCGCCAGCAGCCCCGGGTTGGCGGGTCAGCCCCAGCATTTT. Based on the CDR3 plus reference TRBV5-1 and TRBJ1-5, the full variable domain is KAGVTQTPRYLIKTRGQQVTLSCSPISGHRSVSWYQQTPGQGLQFLFEYFSETQRNKGNFPGRFSGRQFSNSRSEMNVSTLELGDSALYLCASSPGLAGQPQHFGDGTRLSIL.

V gene TRBV6-5 combines with J gene TRBJ2-1; TRBD1 might be the D (6 bases). The CDR3 contains 15 residues. Germline V lookup: CDR1 MNHEY, CDR2 SVGAGI. Trimming took off 5 bases at V and 0 bases at J, with 11 bases between the two ends. The CDR3 is CASSPNRVSYNEQFF. The CDR3 DNA follows: TGTGCCAGCAGTCCTAACAGGGTCTCCTACAATGAGCAGTTCTTC.

CDR3: CASGLVGGISYEQYF. CDR3 in DNA: TGTGCTAGTGGTTTGGTAGGGGGAATCTCCTACGAGCAGTACTTC. V is TRBV12-5 and J is TRBJ2-7, with a possible D match to TRBD1 (6 bases). CDR1 LGHNT and CDR2 FRNRAP come from the germline V gene. V gave up 0 bases and J gave up 0 bases, with 9 bases separating them. This CDR3 spans 15 amino acids.

The J gene is TRBJ1-1, the V gene TRBV19; D perhaps matches TRBD1 (6 bases). The germline V and J ends were trimmed by 5 bases and 1 base, with 11 bases remaining between them. This CDR3 has 14 residues. The germline CDR1 and CDR2 sequences are LNHDA and SQIVND (reference sequence). The CDR3 region is CASSVTGANTEAFF. As DNA, the CDR3 is TGTGCCAGTAGTGTGACAGGAGCGAACACTGAAGCTTTCTTT.

This rearrangement joins TRBV4-2 to TRBJ2-2; D is unresolved. The V end was cut by 4 bases, the J end by 7 bases, with 13 bases between. The V gene's germline CDR1 is LGHNA and CDR2 YNFKEQ. This CDR3 spans 14 amino acids. The DNA of the CDR3 is TGTGCCAGCAGCCTTCCCCCCCCAGGCGGGGAGCTGTTTTTT. This translates into CASSLPPPGGELFF.

This clone appeared a few times. The rearrangement uses TRBV11-2 and TRBJ2-1; no definite D call. Germline values: CDR1 SGHAT, CDR2 FQNNGV. The CDR3 is 12 residues long. The V and J ends lost 0 bases and 9 bases respectively, with 6 bases between them. This CDR3 reads CASSLDGREQFF. The CDR3 coding sequence is TGTGCCAGCAGCTTAGATGGGCGTGAGCAGTTCTTC. The entire variable domain, with the rest obtained from reference TRBV11-2 and TRBJ2-1, is as follows: EAGVAQSPRYKIIEKRQSVAFWCNPISGHATLYWYQQILGQGPKLLIQFQNNGVVDDSQLPKDRFSAERLKGVDSTLKIQPAKLEDSAVYLCASSLDGREQFFGPGTRLTVL.

This chain connects TRBV7-9 to TRBJ2-3; perhaps TRBD2 as D (5 bases). The CDR3 length is 16 residues. V was cut by 1 base and J by 0 bases, with 11 bases left in between. Per germline, CDR1 SEHNR and CDR2 FQNEAQ (reference sequence). In nucleotides, the CDR3 is TGTGCCAGCAGCTTAGTGATGGCTAGCAGCACAGATACGCAGTATTTT. Amino acid sequence: CASSLVMASSTDTQYF.

The J gene is TRBJ2-2, the V gene TRBV5-1; D gene unclear. V was shortened by 4 bases and J by 1 base, with 5 bases between the two germline ends. This CDR3 has 13 residues. The germline CDR1 and CDR2 sequences are SGHRS and YFSETQ. CDR3 sequence: CASSQVNTGELFF. CDR3 DNA sequence: TGCGCCAGCAGCCAGGTGAACACCGGGGAGCTGTTTTTT.

Notes on this clone: This CDR3 is also generated by other DNA sequences in the sample. This chain connects TRBV9 to TRBJ1-2; 7 bases are a match to TRBD1. This CDR3 contains 14 residues. CDR1 and CDR2 from the germline V gene are SGDLS and YYNGEE. The junction had 2 bases not matched to a gene; V was cut back by 0 bases and J by 3 bases. CDR3 sequence: CASSVDRGHYGYTF. The CDR3 bases are TGTGCCAGCAGCGTAGACAGGGGACACTATGGCTACACCTTC.

This clone occurred a few times. The J gene is TRBJ2-7, the V gene TRBV28; 8 bases map to TRBD1. The CDR3 loop spans 13 amino acids. V trimming: 6 bases; J trimming: 4 bases; junction bases outside the gene matches: 5. Germline loops: CDR1 MDHEN, CDR2 SYDVKM. The CDR3, as DNA: TGTGCCAGCAGAGGACAGGGAGGATACGAGCAGTACTTC. Translating it yields CASRGQGGYEQYF.

This chain links TRBV2 with TRBJ2-2; TRBD2 matches at 7 bases. The CDR3 sequence is 15 residues long. The V segment lost 3 bases and the J segment 3 bases; nucleotides outside the gene matches: 4. The germline gives CDR1 SNHLY, CDR2 FYNNEI. CDR3 region: CASSEGTTDTGELFF. DNA for the CDR3: TGTGCCAGCAGTGAGGGGACTACAGACACCGGGGAGCTGTTTTTT.

The V and J genes are TRBV6-5 and TRBJ2-5; 8 nucleotides line up with TRBD2. The DNA end favors TRBJ2-7, so the J call may be wrong. The CDR3 contains 15 residues. CDR1 is MNHEY and CDR2 is SVGAGI in the germline V gene. CDR3 DNA sequence: TGTGCCAGCAGACTCGGGAGGGGCAGCTCCTACGAGCAGTACTTC. Protein: CASRLGRGSSYEQYF.

This chain uses TRBV5-1 with TRBJ1-5; TRBD1 aligns across 8 bases. After removal of 3 bases from V and 7 bases from J, the junction contained 9 bases not matched to a gene. The CDR3 totals 15 residues. Germline CDR1 SGHRS, CDR2 YFSETQ. The CDR3 nucleotides are TGCGCCAGCAGCTGGGGGGCAGGGGGCGACCAGCCCCAGCATTTT. Protein: CASSWGAGGDQPQHF.